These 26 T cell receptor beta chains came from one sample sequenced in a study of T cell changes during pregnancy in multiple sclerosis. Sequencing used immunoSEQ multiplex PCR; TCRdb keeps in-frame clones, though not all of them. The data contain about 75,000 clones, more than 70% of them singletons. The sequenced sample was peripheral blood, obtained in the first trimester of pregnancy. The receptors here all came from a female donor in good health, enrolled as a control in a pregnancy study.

The CDR3 nucleotides read TGTGCCAGCAGCACCCGAACAGGTTGGAACACTGAAGCTTTCTTT. Translation gives CASSTRTGWNTEAFF. The V call is TRBV7-9, the J call TRBJ1-1; perhaps TRBD1 as D (5 bases). Between the trimmed V and J ends, which lost 5 bases and 1 base, there was a span of 14 bases. Germline V gene lookup returns CDR1 SEHNR and CDR2 FQNEAQ (reference sequence). CDR3 length equals 15 residues.

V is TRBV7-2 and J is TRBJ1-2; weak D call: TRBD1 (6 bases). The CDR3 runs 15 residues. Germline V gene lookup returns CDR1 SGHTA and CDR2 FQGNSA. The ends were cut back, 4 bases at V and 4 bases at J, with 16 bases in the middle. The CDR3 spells CASSSPGDIIYGYTF. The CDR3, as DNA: TGTGCCAGCAGCTCCCCCGGGGACATTATCTATGGCTACACCTTC.

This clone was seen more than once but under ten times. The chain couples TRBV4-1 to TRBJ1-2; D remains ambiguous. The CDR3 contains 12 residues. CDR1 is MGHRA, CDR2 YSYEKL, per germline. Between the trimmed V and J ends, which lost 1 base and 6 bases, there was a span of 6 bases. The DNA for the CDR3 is TGCGCCAGCAGCCAAGGCACGGATGGCTACACCTTC. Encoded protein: CASSQGTDGYTF.

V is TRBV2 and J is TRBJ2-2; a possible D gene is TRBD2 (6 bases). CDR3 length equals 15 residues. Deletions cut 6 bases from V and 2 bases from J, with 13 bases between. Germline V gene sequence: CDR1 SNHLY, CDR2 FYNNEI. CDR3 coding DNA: TGTGCCAGCAGATCCGGGACTCGAAACACCGGGGAGCTGTTTTTT. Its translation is CASRSGTRNTGELFF.

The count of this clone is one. The DNA of the CDR3 is TGCGCCAGCAGCCAAGGGGACAGGGATAATGAAAAACTGTTTTTT. Protein: CASSQGDRDNEKLFF. The chain combines TRBV4-3 with TRBJ1-4; 9 nucleotides match TRBD1. Germline V gene lookup returns CDR1 LGHNA and CDR2 YSLEER. The CDR3 runs 15 residues. After removal of 1 base from V and 4 bases from J, the junction contained 1 base not matched to a gene.

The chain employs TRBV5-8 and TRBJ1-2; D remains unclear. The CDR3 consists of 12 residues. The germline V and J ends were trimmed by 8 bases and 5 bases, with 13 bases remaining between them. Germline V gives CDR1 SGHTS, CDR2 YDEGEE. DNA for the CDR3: TGTGCCAGGGGCGGGATTAATTATGGCTACACCTTC. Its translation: CARGGINYGYTF.

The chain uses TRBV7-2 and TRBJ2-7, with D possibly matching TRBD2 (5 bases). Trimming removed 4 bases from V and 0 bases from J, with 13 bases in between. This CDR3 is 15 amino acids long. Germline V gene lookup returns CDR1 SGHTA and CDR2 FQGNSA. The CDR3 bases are TGTGCCAGCAGCTCCGGACTTCTGAGCTCCTACGAGCAGTACTTC. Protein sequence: CASSSGLLSSYEQYF. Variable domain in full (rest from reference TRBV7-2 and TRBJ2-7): GAGVSQSPSNKVTEKGKDVELRCDPISGHTALYWYRQSLGQGLEFLIYFQGNSAPDKSGLPSDRFSAERTGGSVSTLTIQRTQQEDSAVYLCASSSGLLSSYEQYFGPGTRLTVT.

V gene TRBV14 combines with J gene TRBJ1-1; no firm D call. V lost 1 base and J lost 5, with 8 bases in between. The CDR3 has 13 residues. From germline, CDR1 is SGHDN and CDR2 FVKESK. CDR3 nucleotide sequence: TGTGCCAGCAGCCAAGTCCCGGGAACTGAAGCTTTCTTT. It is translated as CASSQVPGTEAFF.

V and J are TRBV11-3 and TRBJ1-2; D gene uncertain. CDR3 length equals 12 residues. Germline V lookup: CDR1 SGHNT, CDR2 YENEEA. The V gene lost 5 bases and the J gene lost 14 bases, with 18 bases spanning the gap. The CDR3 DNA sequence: TGTGCCAGCAGCAGGGAGGGTTCTCTGGCTACCTTC. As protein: CASSREGSLATF.

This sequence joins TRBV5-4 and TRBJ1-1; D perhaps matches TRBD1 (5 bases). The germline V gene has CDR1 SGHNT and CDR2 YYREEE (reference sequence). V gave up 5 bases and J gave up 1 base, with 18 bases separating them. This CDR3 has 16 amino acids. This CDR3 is CASSSTGSGGNTEAFF. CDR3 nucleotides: TGTGCCAGCAGTTCCACTGGATCGGGGGGGAACACTGAAGCTTTCTTT.

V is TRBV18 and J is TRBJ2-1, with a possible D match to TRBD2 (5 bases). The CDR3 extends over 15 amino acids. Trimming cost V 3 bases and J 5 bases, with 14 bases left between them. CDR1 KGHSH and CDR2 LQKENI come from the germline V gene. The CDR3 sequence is CASSPIGLNHNEQFF. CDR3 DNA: TGTGCCAGCTCACCTATAGGACTGAACCACAATGAGCAGTTCTTC.

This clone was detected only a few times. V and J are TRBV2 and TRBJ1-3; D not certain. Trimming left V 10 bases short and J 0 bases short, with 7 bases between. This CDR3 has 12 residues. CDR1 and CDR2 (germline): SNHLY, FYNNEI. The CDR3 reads CATPGSGNTIYF. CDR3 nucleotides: TGTGCCACCCCGGGCTCTGGAAACACCATATATTTT.

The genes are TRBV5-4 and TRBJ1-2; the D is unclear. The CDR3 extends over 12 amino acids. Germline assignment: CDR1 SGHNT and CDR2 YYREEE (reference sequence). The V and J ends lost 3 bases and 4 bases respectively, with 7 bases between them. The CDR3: CASSSDFYGYTF. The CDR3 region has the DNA TGTGCCAGCAGCTCGGACTTCTATGGCTACACCTTC.

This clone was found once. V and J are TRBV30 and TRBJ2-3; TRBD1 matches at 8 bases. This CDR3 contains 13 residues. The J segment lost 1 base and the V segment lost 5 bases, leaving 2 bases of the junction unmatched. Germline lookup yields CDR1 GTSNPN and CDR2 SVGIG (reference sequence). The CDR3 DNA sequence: TGTGCCTGGGGGGGACAGGGCACAGATACGCAGTATTTT. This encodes CAWGGQGTDTQYF.

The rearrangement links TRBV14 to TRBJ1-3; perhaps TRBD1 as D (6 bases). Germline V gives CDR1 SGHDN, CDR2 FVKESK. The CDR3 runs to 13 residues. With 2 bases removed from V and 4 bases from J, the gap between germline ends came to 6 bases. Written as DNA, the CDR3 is TGTGCCAGCAGCCAAACAGGGGGAAACACCATATATTTT. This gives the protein CASSQTGGNTIYF.

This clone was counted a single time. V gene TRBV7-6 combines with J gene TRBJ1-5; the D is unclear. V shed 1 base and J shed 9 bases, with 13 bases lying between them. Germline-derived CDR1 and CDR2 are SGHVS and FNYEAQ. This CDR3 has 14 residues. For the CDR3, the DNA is TGTGCCAGCAGCTTAGGGAGCTGGCAGACGCCCCAGCATTTT. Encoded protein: CASSLGSWQTPQHF.

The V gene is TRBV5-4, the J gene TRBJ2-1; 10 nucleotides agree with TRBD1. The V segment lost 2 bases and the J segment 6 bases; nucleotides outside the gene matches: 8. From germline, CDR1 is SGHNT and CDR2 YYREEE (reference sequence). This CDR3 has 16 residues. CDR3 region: CASSLKTGTGANEQFF. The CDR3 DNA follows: TGTGCCAGCAGCTTAAAAACCGGGACAGGGGCCAATGAGCAGTTCTTC.

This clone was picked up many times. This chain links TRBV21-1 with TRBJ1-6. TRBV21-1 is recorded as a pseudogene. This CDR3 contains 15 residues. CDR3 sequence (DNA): TGTGCCAGCAGCAAAGGCCAAGGAGTCTACTCACCCCTCCACTTT. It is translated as CASSKGQGVYSPLHF.

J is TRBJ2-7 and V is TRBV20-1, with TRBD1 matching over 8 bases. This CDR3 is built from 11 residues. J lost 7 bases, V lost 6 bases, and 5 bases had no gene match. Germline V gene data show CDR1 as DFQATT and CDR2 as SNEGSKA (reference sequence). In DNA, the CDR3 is TGCAGTGCAACCGGACAGGGAGAGCAGTACTTC. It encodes CSATGQGEQYF.

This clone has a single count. CDR3 bases: TGTGCCATCAGTGAGATTAGCTACGAGCAGTACTTC. Amino acids: CAISEISYEQYF. The chain uses TRBV10-3 and TRBJ2-7, with D hard to call. This CDR3 contains 12 residues. With 2 bases removed from V and 3 bases from J, the gap between germline ends came to 5 bases. CDR1 is ENHRY, CDR2 SYGVKD, per germline.

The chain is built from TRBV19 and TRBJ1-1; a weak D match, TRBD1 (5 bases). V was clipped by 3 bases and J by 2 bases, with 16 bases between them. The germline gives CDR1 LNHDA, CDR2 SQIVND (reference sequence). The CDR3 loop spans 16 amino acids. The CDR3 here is CASSIGGARPNTEAFF. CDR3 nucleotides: TGTGCCAGTAGTATTGGTGGGGCGCGTCCTAACACTGAAGCTTTCTTT.

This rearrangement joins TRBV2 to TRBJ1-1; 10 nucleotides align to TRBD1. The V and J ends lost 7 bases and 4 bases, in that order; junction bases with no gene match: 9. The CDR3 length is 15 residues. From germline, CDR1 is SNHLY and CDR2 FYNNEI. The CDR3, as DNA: TGTGCCAGCACCTCGGACAGGGGGTGGTTCACTGAAGCTTTCTTT. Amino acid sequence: CASTSDRGWFTEAFF.

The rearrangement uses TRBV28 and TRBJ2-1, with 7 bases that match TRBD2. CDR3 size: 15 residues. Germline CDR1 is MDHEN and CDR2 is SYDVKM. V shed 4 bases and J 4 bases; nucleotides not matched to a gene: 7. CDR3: CASSSAGEAYNEQFF. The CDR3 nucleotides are TGTGCCAGCAGTTCGGCGGGAGAGGCTTACAATGAGCAGTTCTTC. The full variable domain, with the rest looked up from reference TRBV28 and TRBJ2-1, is DVKVTQSSRYLVKRTGEKVFLECVQDMDHENMFWYRQDPGLGLRLIYFSYDVKMKEKGDIPEGYSVSREKKERFSLILESASTNQTSMYLCASSSAGEAYNEQFFGPGTRLTVL.

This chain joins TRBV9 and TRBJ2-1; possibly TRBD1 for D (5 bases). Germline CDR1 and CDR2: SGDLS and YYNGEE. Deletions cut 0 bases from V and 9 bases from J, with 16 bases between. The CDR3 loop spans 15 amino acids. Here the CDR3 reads CASSVGGRSVSEQFF. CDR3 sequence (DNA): TGTGCCAGCAGCGTAGGGGGCCGTTCGGTTAGTGAGCAGTTCTTC.

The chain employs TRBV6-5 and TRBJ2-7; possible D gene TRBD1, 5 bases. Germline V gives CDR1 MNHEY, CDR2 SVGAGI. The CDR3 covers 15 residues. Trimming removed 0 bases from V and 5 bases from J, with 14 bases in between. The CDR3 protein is CASSYSRQGFNEQYF. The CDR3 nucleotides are TGTGCCAGCAGTTACTCGAGGCAGGGTTTCAACGAGCAGTACTTC.

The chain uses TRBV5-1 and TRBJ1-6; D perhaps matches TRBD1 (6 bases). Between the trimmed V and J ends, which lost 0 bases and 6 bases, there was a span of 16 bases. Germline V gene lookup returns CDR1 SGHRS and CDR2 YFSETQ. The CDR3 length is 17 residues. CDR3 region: CASSLVRGISPNSPLHF. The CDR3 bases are TGCGCCAGCAGCTTGGTGAGGGGGATCTCCCCTAATTCACCCCTCCACTTT.